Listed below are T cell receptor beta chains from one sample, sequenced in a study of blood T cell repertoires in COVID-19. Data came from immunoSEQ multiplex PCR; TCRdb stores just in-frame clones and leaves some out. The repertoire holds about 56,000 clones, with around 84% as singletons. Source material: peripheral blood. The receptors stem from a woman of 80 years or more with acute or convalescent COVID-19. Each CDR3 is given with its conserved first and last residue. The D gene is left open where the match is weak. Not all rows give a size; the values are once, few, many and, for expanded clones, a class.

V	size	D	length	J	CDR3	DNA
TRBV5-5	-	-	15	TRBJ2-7	CASSLGQSSSYEQYF	TGTGCCAGCAGCTTAGGACAGTCATCCTCCTACGAGCAGTACTTC
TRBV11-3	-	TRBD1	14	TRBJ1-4	CASSPGGSNEKLFF	TGTGCCAGCAGCCCAGGGGGCTCTAATGAAAAACTGTTTTTT
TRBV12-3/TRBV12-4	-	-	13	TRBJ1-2	CASSGAGNYGYTF	TGTGCCAGCAGTGGGGCGGGGAACTATGGCTACACCTTC
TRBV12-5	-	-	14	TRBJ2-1	CASGSQGTYNEQFF	TGTGCTAGTGGTTCACAGGGAACCTACAATGAGCAGTTCTTC
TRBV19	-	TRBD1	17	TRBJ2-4	CASSQSRGQGAKNIQYF	TGTGCCAGTAGTCAATCACGGGGACAGGGGGCCAAAAACATTCAGTACTTC
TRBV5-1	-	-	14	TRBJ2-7	CASSLTSQIYEQYF	TGCGCCAGCAGCTTGACTTCCCAAATCTACGAGCAGTACTTC
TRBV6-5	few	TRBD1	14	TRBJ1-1	CASSLGTGITEAFF	TGTGCCAGCAGTCTAGGGACAGGGATCACTGAAGCTTTCTTT
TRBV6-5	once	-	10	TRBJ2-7	CAGGFDEQYF	TGTGCCGGGGGGTTCGACGAGCAGTACTTC
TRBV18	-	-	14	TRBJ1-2	CASSPLGELWGYTF	TGTGCCAGCTCACCACTAGGGGAACTATGGGGCTACACCTTC
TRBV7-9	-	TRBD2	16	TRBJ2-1	CASSLTSGGVWNEQFF	TGTGCCAGCAGCCTAACTAGCGGGGGGGTCTGGAATGAGCAGTTCTTC
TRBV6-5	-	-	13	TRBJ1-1	CASTPLRSTEAFF	TGTGCCAGCACCCCCCTCAGGTCCACTGAAGCTTTCTTT
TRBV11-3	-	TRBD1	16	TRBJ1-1	CASSPPGQGVNTEAFF	TGTGCCAGCAGCCCCCCCGGACAGGGCGTCAACACTGAAGCTTTCTTT
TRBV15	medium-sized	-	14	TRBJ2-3	CATSGADYTDTQYF	TGTGCCACCTCAGGGGCTGATTACACAGATACGCAGTATTTT
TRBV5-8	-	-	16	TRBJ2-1	CASHPARDKSYNEQFF	TGTGCCAGCCATCCTGCCCGGGACAAGTCTTACAATGAGCAGTTCTTC
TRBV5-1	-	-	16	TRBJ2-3	CASSLGTPKYTDTQYF	TGCGCCAGCAGCCTTGGGACTCCTAAATACACAGATACGCAGTATTTT
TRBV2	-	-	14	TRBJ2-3	CASTLTVSGDTQYF	TGTGCCAGCACCTTAACTGTCTCGGGAGATACGCAGTATTTT
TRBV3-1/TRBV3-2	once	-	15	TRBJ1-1	CASSQAGGMNTEAFF	TGTGCCAGCAGCCAAGCGGGGGGGATGAACACTGAAGCTTTCTTT
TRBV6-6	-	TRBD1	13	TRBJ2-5	CASRPGQTETQYF	TGTGCCAGCAGGCCGGGACAGACAGAGACCCAGTACTTC
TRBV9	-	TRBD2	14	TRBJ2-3	CASSIGTSSDTQYF	TGTGCCAGCAGCATCGGGACTAGCTCAGATACGCAGTATTTT
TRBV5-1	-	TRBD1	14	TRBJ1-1	CASSQQGGGTEAFF	TGCGCCAGCAGCCAACAGGGGGGAGGTACTGAAGCTTTCTTT
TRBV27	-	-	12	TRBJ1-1	CASRDMNTEAFF	TGTGCCAGCCGGGATATGAACACTGAAGCTTTCTTT
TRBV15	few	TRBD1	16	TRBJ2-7	CATSIGTGQTSYEQYF	TGTGCCACCAGCATAGGAACGGGACAGACATCCTACGAGCAGTACTTC
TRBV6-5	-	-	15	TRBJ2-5	CASSHRRGTQETQYF	TGTGCCAGCAGTCATAGGCGGGGTACCCAAGAGACCCAGTACTTC
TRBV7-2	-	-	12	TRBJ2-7	CASSSLLNEQYF	TGTGCCAGCAGCTCACTACTGAACGAGCAGTACTTC
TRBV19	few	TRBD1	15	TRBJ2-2	CASSTTGTDTGELFF	TGTGCCAGTAGTACGACAGGGACGGACACCGGGGAGCTGTTTTTT
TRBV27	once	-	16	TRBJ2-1	CASSFGFQGIGNEQFF	TGTGCCAGCAGTTTTGGTTTCCAGGGGATTGGCAATGAGCAGTTCTTC
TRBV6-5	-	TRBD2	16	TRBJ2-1	CASSLRGRGAATEQFF	TGTGCCAGCAGTTTAAGAGGGCGGGGGGCCGCAACTGAGCAGTTCTTC
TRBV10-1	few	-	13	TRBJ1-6	CASSPTFGSPLHF	TGCGCCAGCAGTCCCACGTTCGGTTCACCCCTCCACTTT
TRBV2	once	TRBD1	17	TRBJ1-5	CASSPWDRLYSNQPQHF	TGTGCCAGCAGCCCTTGGGACAGACTATATAGCAATCAGCCCCAGCATTTT
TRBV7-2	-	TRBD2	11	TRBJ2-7	CASTGGVEQYF	TGTGCCAGCACCGGGGGGGTCGAGCAGTACTTC
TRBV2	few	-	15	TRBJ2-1	CASSEEADSYNEQFF	TGTGCCAGCAGTGAAGAAGCGGACTCCTACAATGAGCAGTTCTTC
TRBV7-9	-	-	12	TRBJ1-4	CASSLNGEKLFF	TGTGCCAGCAGCTTAAACGGGGAAAAACTGTTTTTT
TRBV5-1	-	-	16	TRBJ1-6	CASSLGGGSYNSPLHF	TGCGCCAGCAGCTTGGGAGGCGGCTCCTATAATTCACCCCTCCACTTT
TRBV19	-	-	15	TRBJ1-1	CASSDSPGHAGRAFF	TGTGCCAGTAGCGATTCGCCGGGACACGCAGGACGAGCTTTCTTT
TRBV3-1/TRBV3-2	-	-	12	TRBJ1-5	CASSHLNQPQHF	TGTGCCAGCAGCCACCTGAATCAGCCCCAGCATTTT
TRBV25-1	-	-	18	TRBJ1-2	CASTIPQGDGGCHYGYTF	TGTGCCAGCACTATCCCCCAGGGTGACGGGGGGTGCCACTATGGCTACACCTTC
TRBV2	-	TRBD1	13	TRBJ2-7	CASTRQGLGEQYF	TGTGCCAGCACTCGACAGGGGCTAGGGGAGCAGTACTTC
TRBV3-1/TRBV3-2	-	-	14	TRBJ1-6	CASSQANRDSPLHF	TGTGCCAGCAGCCAAGCTAACCGGGATTCACCCCTCCACTTT
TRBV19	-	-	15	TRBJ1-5	CASRTTGSQGQPQHF	TGTGCCAGTAGGACCACAGGGTCTCAAGGTCAGCCCCAGCATTTT
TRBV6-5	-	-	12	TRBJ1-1	CASSSQGARAFF	TGTGCCAGCAGCTCCCAAGGGGCCCGAGCTTTCTTT
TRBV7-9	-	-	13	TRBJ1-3	CASSSGSGNTIYF	TGTGCCAGCAGTTCGGGTTCTGGAAACACCATATATTTT
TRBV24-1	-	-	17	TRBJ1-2	CATSDPQGGPGDYGYTF	TGTGCCACCAGTGACCCCCAAGGAGGGCCAGGCGATTATGGCTACACCTTC
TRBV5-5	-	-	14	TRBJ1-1	CASSLGAGNTEAFF	TGTGCCAGCAGCTTGGGAGCAGGGAACACTGAAGCTTTCTTT
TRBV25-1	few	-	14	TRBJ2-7	CASSVGTPPYEQYF	TGTGCCAGCAGTGTCGGGACACCTCCCTACGAGCAGTACTTC
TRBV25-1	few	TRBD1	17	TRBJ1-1	CASSALPLGQANTEAFF	TGTGCCAGCAGTGCCCTACCCTTGGGACAGGCGAACACTGAAGCTTTCTTT
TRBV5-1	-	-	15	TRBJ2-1	CASSQTGTPNNEQFF	TGCGCCAGCAGCCAGACCGGGACACCCAACAATGAGCAGTTCTTC
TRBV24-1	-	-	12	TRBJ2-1	CATSQGRREQFF	TGTGCCACCTCCCAGGGTCGTCGTGAGCAGTTCTTC